These 8 T cell receptor beta chains originate from one sample sequenced in a study of T-cell reconstitution after alpha-beta-depleted transplantation in children. The library targeted TCRbeta and was prepared with unique molecular identifiers. Using its own MiXCR run on the PCR reads, TCRdb lists one record per CDR3 protein. This sample has some 300,000 distinct CDR3 sequences, with over 9% found just once. The sample was PBMCs, taken before TCRalphabeta/CD19-depleted stem cell transplant. The source of these receptors is a boy younger than two with acute myeloid leukemia, due to receive a stem cell transplant.

This clonotype was recorded at least ten times. For the CDR3, the DNA is TGCGCCAGCAGCTTATTCGTTGGGAAAACGTCCTACGAGCAGTACTTC. Amino acids: CASSLFVGKTSYEQYF. The chain carries TRBV5-1 and TRBJ2-7; D uncertain. Trimming took off 2 bases at V and 1 base at J, with 16 bases between the two ends. The length of the CDR3 is 16 residues. The germline V gene has CDR1 SGHRS and CDR2 YFSETQ.

The J gene is TRBJ2-3, the V gene TRBV5-4; 7 nucleotides line up with TRBD2. Trimming removed 1 base from V and 0 bases from J; junction bases left unmatched: 5. Germline V gene data show CDR1 as SGHNT and CDR2 as YYREEE (reference sequence). CDR3 length: 16 amino acids. CDR3 nucleotide sequence: TGTGCCAGCAGCTTGAGCGGGGTCCTTAGCACAGATACGCAGTATTTT. It is translated as CASSLSGVLSTDTQYF.

Ten or more counts support this clonotype. The chain is built from TRBV4-3 and TRBJ2-7; D is ambiguous. The CDR3 consists of 15 residues. Germline V gene data show CDR1 as LGHNA and CDR2 as YSLEER. Trimming pared 0 bases from V and 2 bases from J, leaving 11 bases between. The CDR3: CASSQDKAAAYEQYF. CDR3 nucleotides: TGCGCCAGCAGCCAAGATAAGGCGGCCGCCTACGAGCAGTACTTC.

This clonotype was recorded at least ten times. V gene TRBV5-1 combines with J gene TRBJ2-7; either TRBD1 or TRBD2 may fit D (5 bases each). Deletions cut 0 bases from V and 2 bases from J, with 15 bases between. Germline loops: CDR1 SGHRS, CDR2 YFSETQ. The CDR3 is 16 residues long. The CDR3 bases are TGCGCCAGCAGCTTGGAAGTAGCGAAGGGGACCTACGAGCAGTACTTC. This gives the protein CASSLEVAKGTYEQYF.

This clonotype has at least ten counts. The J gene is TRBJ1-2, the V gene TRBV7-9; TRBD1 is a possible D gene (5 bases). The CDR3 is 14 amino acids. The germline V and J ends were trimmed by 5 bases and 8 bases, with 18 bases remaining between them. Germline V gives CDR1 SEHNR, CDR2 FQNEAQ (reference sequence). CDR3 sequence reads: CASSPPGGVVGYTF. The CDR3 DNA is TGTGCCAGCAGCCCTCCTGGGGGGGTAGTCGGCTACACCTTC.

This clonotype was counted ten times or more. The CDR3 is CASSLVAGVSDEQFF. CDR3 nucleotides: TGTGCCAGCAGCTTAGTAGCGGGAGTTTCTGATGAGCAGTTCTTC. This chain links TRBV11-2 with TRBJ2-1, with 9 positions matching TRBD2. V was clipped by 1 base and J by 8 bases; unmatched bases: 6. Germline lookup yields CDR1 SGHAT and CDR2 FQNNGV. The CDR3 is 15 amino acids.

This clonotype was seen more than once but under ten times. The V and J genes are TRBV7-2 and TRBJ2-7; 7 nucleotides line up with TRBD1. The CDR3 covers 15 residues. V shed 2 bases and J 0 bases; nucleotides not matched to a gene: 4. The germline gives CDR1 SGHTA, CDR2 FQGNSA. In DNA form, the CDR3 reads TGTGCCAGCAGCTTACAGGGACAGTCCTCCTACGAGCAGTACTTC. The encoded protein is CASSLQGQSSYEQYF.

This clonotype was detected ten times or more. J is TRBJ2-5 and V is TRBV5-1; perhaps D is TRBD1 or TRBD2 (5 bases each). The V end lost 10 bases, the J end lost 5 bases, and 21 bases lay between the germline ends. The germline CDR1 and CDR2 sequences are SGHRS and YFSETQ. There are 14 residues in the CDR3. The CDR3 bases are TGCGCCTCAAACCTTATTGGGGGATTCGAGACCCAGTACTTC. Translated: CASNLIGGFETQYF.